The sequence of this TCR beta chain was determined in a study of GPR56 and killer-like receptors on CD4 memory cells (dated by TCRdb to between 2018 and 2021). A note on the overall study: The study proposed that the stepwise gain of KLRB1, KLRG1, GPR56 and finally KLRF1 marks human CD4+ memory T-cell differentiation and cytokine production potential. The study described its healthy blood donors as age-matched to the liver disease patients, who had a median age of around 71 years. The study at large found these results: Rather than full repertoires, the diversity and similarity analyses used only the 100 most expanded clones in each population. Clonal frequency was low in the marker-negative population and increased progressively along the proposed pathway, with TCRbeta diversity decreasing accordingly. Overlap of TCR repertoires was especially pronounced between late populations 4 and 5, and partly extended to population 3. The authors took the finding that clones dominating late populations 4 and 5 were also present in early populations 1 and 2 as evidence for linear differentiation.

The sequencing machine was an Illumina HiSeq 2500. For construction of sequencing libraries, the recombined TCRbeta locus was amplified according to a previously published PCR protocol. The study's own analysis went as follows. Reads whose average quality score was below 30 were removed, and the reads that remained were processed with IMSEQ. Clonotypes were defined by Vbeta gene, Jbeta gene and CDR3 amino acid sequence. Repertoire overlap between populations was quantified with the Morisita-Horn index computed on the top 100 expanded clones. Clonal diversity was assessed with Rényi diversity profiles calculated on the top 100 expanded clones. The reads were reprocessed in TCRdb, with one entry per CDR3 protein sequence and no accompanying DNA. These V and J calls are TCRdb output, not the study's own analysis. The record for this sample contains about 2,900 distinct CDR3 sequences. The ten largest make up about 3.4% of the sample.

Prior to TCRbeta sequencing, five KLR/GPR56-defined CD4+ populations were enriched by fluorescence-activated cell sorting. To test a linear memory differentiation pathway, the researchers sequenced TCRbeta repertoires from five CD4+ T-cell subsets that were defined by expression of KLRB1, KLRG1, GPR56 and KLRF1. TCR-sequenced cells came from peripheral blood of healthy control individuals, reported as five donors in the TCRbeta analysis figure. Heparinized peripheral blood was collected, and every sample was processed within one hour of being retrieved. Blood was diluted 1:2 in PBS, and peripheral blood mononuclear cells were then isolated from the diluted blood at room temperature by Biocoll density gradient centrifugation. CD4+ T cells were enriched from freshly isolated PBMCs by magnetic sorting with anti-CD4 MicroBeads before flow sorting. A BD FACSAria II was used to sort CD4+ T cells enriched from PBMCs of healthy donors according to marker expression. Surface staining used anti-KLRB1 clone 191B8, anti-KLRF1 clone 4A4.D10 and anti-KLRG1 clone REA261 antibodies from Miltenyi Biotec.

The CDR3 has 17 amino acids, counting the end cysteine and phenylalanine. The DNA sequence is not available. According to the germline V gene (reference sequence), CDR1 reads DFQATT and CDR2 reads SNEGSKA. To note about this clonotype: Which antigen it targets is not known.

Recombination linked TRBV20-1 to TRBJ2-1; the TRBD2 assignment by TCRdb is unverifiable without DNA. Specimen: memory CD4+ T cells from blood. This receptor was taken from a human donor in good health. CDR3 loop: CSARGGVLAGTRNEQFF.